These 27 T cell receptor beta chains share one sample of origin, sequenced in a study of cytomegalovirus exposure and HLA in healthy donors (dated by TCRdb to the late 2010s). The protocol used for the library was the immunoSEQ multiplex PCR assay. A mixture of 60 forward primers for TCR Vbeta segments and 13 reverse primers for TCR Jbeta segments was used in the multiplex PCR. What TCRdb holds here is the immuneACCESS table cut down to in-frame rearrangements. Part of the clones is not present; checked against another copy, under half of the missing clones reflect an unresolved V gene, and the others are unexplained. This sample holds under 150,000 clones; 70% to 85% were observed only once. About 2.9% of the sample is taken by the ten largest. Sequencing used PBMCs. The receptors here all came from a boy aged 2-15 years in good health and CMV-seronegative.

The chain has TRBV6-5 and TRBJ1-2; 11 bases align to TRBD1. The CDR3 covers 14 residues. Trimming removed 2 bases from V and 5 bases from J; junction bases left unmatched: 1. Germline lookup yields CDR1 MNHEY and CDR2 SVGAGI. Here the CDR3 reads CASSYRDRGYGYTF. The CDR3 DNA sequence: TGTGCCAGCAGTTACCGGGACAGGGGGTATGGCTACACCTTC.

The V call is TRBV30, the J call TRBJ1-5; tentative D call: TRBD1 (5 bases). V gave up 0 bases and J gave up 4 bases, with 10 bases separating them. The CDR3 length is 14 residues. Germline lookup yields CDR1 GTSNPN and CDR2 SVGIG (reference sequence). The CDR3 spells CAWSVGGGNQPQHF. CDR3 DNA sequence: TGTGCCTGGAGTGTGGGGGGTGGAAATCAGCCCCAGCATTTT.

This chain joins TRBV5-1 and TRBJ2-3, with TRBD1 matching 9 bases. CDR1 is SGHRS and CDR2 is YFSETQ in the germline V gene. The CDR3 is 15 residues long. The ends lost 2 bases at V and 2 bases at J; junction bases unmatched: 3. The CDR3 sequence: CASSFDRGDTDTQYF. CDR3 in DNA: TGCGCCAGCAGCTTTGACAGGGGGGACACAGATACGCAGTATTTT.

V is TRBV19 and J is TRBJ1-2; D gene uncertain. From germline, CDR1 is LNHDA and CDR2 SQIVND (reference sequence). V lost 0 bases, J lost 4 bases, and 6 bases lay in between. The CDR3 has 13 residues. DNA for the CDR3: TGTGCCAGTAGTATAGACGGCGGCTATGGCTACACCTTC. Protein sequence: CASSIDGGYGYTF.

The chain links TRBV6-1 to TRBJ2-3; a possible D gene is TRBD2 (5 bases). The CDR3 spans 19 residues. V lost 1 base to trimming and J lost 2 bases, with 22 bases between them. CDR1 MNHNS and CDR2 SASEGT come from the germline V gene. The CDR3 DNA is TGTGCCAGCAGTGAAGAGGGAGCGCCGATATACCCCATCACAGATACGCAGTATTTT. As protein: CASSEEGAPIYPITDTQYF.

The chain carries TRBV4-1 and TRBJ1-1; TRBD1 is a possible D gene (6 bases). The length of the CDR3 is 15 residues. Germline V gene lookup returns CDR1 MGHRA and CDR2 YSYEKL. V lost 0 bases and J 0 bases, leaving 8 bases between the germline ends. CDR3 in amino acids: CASSQDGQMNTEAFF. In DNA, the CDR3 is TGCGCCAGCAGCCAAGACGGACAGATGAACACTGAAGCTTTCTTT.

This chain connects TRBV6-1 to TRBJ1-1; D remains ambiguous. Per the germline V gene, CDR1 is MNHNS and CDR2 is SASEGT. V was clipped by 6 bases and J by 9 bases, with 14 bases between them. This CDR3 comprises 12 residues. The CDR3 is CASSGASRQAFF. Written as DNA, the CDR3 is TGTGCCAGCAGCGGAGCCTCCCGCCAAGCTTTCTTT.

The rearrangement uses TRBV2 and TRBJ2-5; D unclear. Germline V gene lookup returns CDR1 SNHLY and CDR2 FYNNEI. The CDR3 has 13 amino acids. Trimming took off 2 bases at V and 4 bases at J, with 8 bases between the two ends. In nucleotides, the CDR3 is TGTGCCAGCAGTGAAAGTTCGGGAGAGACCCAGTACTTC. This translates into CASSESSGETQYF.

The J gene is TRBJ2-3, the V gene TRBV5-6; D gene uncertain. This CDR3 is built from 17 residues. CDR1 SGHDT and CDR2 YYEEEE come from the germline V gene. V lost 1 base, J lost 3 bases, and 18 bases lay in between. For the CDR3, the DNA is TGTGCCAGCAGCTTGTCGTTATTAAGAAGAGGAACAGATACGCAGTATTTT. This translates into CASSLSLLRRGTDTQYF. Drawing the rest from reference TRBV5-6 and TRBJ2-3, the complete variable domain is DAGVTQSPTHLIKTRGQQVTLRCSPKSGHDTVSWYQQALGQGPQFIFQYYEEEERQRGNFPDRFSGHQFPNYSSELNVNALLLGDSALYLCASSLSLLRRGTDTQYFGPGTRLTVL.

The chain links TRBV4-3 to TRBJ2-5; TRBD2 agrees at 7 bases. The CDR3 is 16 residues long. Germline CDR1 LGHNA, CDR2 YSLEER. Unmatched junction bases numbered 12, after V lost 3 bases and J lost 5 bases. CDR3 DNA: TGCGCCAGCAGCCAGGTTACGACTAGCCGTGGTGAGACCCAGTACTTC. It yields the protein CASSQVTTSRGETQYF.

The rearrangement joins TRBV28 to TRBJ1-4; D is possibly TRBD1 (6 bases). CDR1 is MDHEN and CDR2 is SYDVKM in the germline V gene. The CDR3 is 17 residues long. Trimming cost V 5 bases and J 3 bases, with 19 bases left between them. CDR3: CASSGLKPDSSNEKLFF. DNA for the CDR3: TGTGCCAGCAGTGGACTCAAACCGGACAGCTCTAATGAAAAACTGTTTTTT. The full variable domain, rest sourced from reference TRBV28 and TRBJ1-4, is DVKVTQSSRYLVKRTGEKVFLECVQDMDHENMFWYRQDPGLGLRLIYFSYDVKMKEKGDIPEGYSVSREKKERFSLILESASTNQTSMYLCASSGLKPDSSNEKLFFGSGTQLSVL.

The chain has TRBV10-1 and TRBJ2-7, with unresolved D. Deletions cut 11 bases from V and 7 bases from J, with 9 bases between. The length of the CDR3 is 9 residues. Germline CDR1 is WNHNN and CDR2 is SYGVQD (reference sequence). CDR3 sequence: CAGSTEQYF. In DNA form, the CDR3 reads TGCGCCGGTTCTACGGAGCAGTACTTC.

This clone appeared many times. The chain joins TRBV5-1 to TRBJ2-4, with 10 bases aligning to TRBD2. The germline V gene encodes CDR1 SGHRS and CDR2 YFSETQ. This CDR3 spans 14 amino acids. With V trimmed by 8 bases and J by 0 bases, 2 bases remained unmatched. CDR3 in DNA: TGCGCCAGGACTAGCGGGCTAGCCAAAAACATTCAGTACTTC. Translated, it gives CARTSGLAKNIQYF.

CDR3 loop: CASSFLQGRETQYF. CDR3 sequence (DNA): TGTGCCAGCAGCTTTCTACAGGGGCGGGAGACCCAGTACTTC. The J gene is TRBJ2-5, the V gene TRBV7-9; TRBD1 matches at 7 bases. Trimming at V came to 3 bases and at J to 5 bases, leaving 6 bases not matched to a gene. The CDR3 runs to 14 residues. Germline lookup yields CDR1 SEHNR and CDR2 FQNEAQ (reference sequence).

This chain links TRBV28 with TRBJ2-2; D gene unclear. V was trimmed by 7 bases and J by 5 bases, leaving 11 bases between them. There are 13 residues in the CDR3. Germline V CDR1 and CDR2: MDHEN, SYDVKM. CDR3 in amino acids: CASIGSRTGELFF. The CDR3 DNA reads TGTGCCAGCATCGGGTCGAGGACCGGGGAGCTGTTTTTT. Full variable domain (rest looked up from reference TRBV28 and TRBJ2-2): DVKVTQSSRYLVKRTGEKVFLECVQDMDHENMFWYRQDPGLGLRLIYFSYDVKMKEKGDIPEGYSVSREKKERFSLILESASTNQTSMYLCASIGSRTGELFFGEGSRLTVL.

CDR3 region: CATGGGFNSPLHF. The CDR3 region has the DNA TGTGCCACCGGGGGGGGGTTTAATTCACCCCTCCACTTT. The V gene is TRBV21-1, the J gene TRBJ1-6. TRBV21-1 is a known pseudogene. CDR3 size: 13 residues.

J is TRBJ1-2 and V is TRBV6-1, with TRBD1 matching over 8 bases. The CDR3 contains 16 residues. Trimming took 4 bases from V and 3 from J; bases not matched to a gene: 10. CDR1 and CDR2 from the germline V gene are MNHNS and SASEGT. As DNA, the CDR3 is TGTGCCAGCAGTGTTCCCCACAGGGGGACGTACTATGGCTACACCTTC. Its protein product is CASSVPHRGTYYGYTF.

V is TRBV5-6 and J is TRBJ1-4; D is possibly TRBD1 (5 bases). With 4 bases removed from V and 7 bases from J, the gap between germline ends came to 11 bases. The CDR3 is 13 residues long. Germline assignment: CDR1 SGHDT and CDR2 YYEEEE. The CDR3 sequence: CASSQDRGEKLFF. The CDR3 region has the DNA TGTGCCAGCAGCCAGGATAGGGGTGAAAAACTGTTTTTT.

The chain uses TRBV7-9 and TRBJ1-2; the match to TRBD1 covers 10 bases. J lost 6 bases, V lost 1 base, and 14 bases had no gene match. The CDR3 length is 18 residues. CDR1 SEHNR and CDR2 FQNEAQ come from the germline V gene (reference sequence). CDR3: CASSLVPRGTGERDGYTF. The CDR3 region has the DNA TGTGCCAGCAGCTTAGTCCCCCGAGGGACAGGGGAACGAGATGGCTACACCTTC.

V gene TRBV15 combines with J gene TRBJ1-1, with TRBD1 matching 8 bases. There are 16 residues in the CDR3. V lost 0 bases, J lost 4 bases, and 7 bases stayed unmatched. CDR1 and CDR2 (germline): LNHNV, YYDKDF (reference sequence). The DNA of the CDR3 is TGTGCCACCAGCAGAGACCCAGACAGGGGCGTCACTGAAGCTTTCTTT. This translates into CATSRDPDRGVTEAFF.

Only a few counts were recorded for this clone. The chain has TRBV9 and TRBJ2-6, with 7 positions matching TRBD1. This CDR3 has 15 amino acids. From germline, CDR1 is SGDLS and CDR2 YYNGEE. With V trimmed by 5 bases and J by 0 bases, 2 bases remained unmatched. CDR3 bases: TGTGCCAGCAGGGGACAGCCCTCTGGGGCCAACGTCCTGACTTTC. Its protein is CASRGQPSGANVLTF.

The chain employs TRBV4-2 and TRBJ2-1; D uncertain. V shed 1 base and J shed 9 bases, with 7 bases lying between them. This CDR3 region has 12 residues. Germline V gene sequence: CDR1 LGHNA, CDR2 YNFKEQ. The CDR3 sequence is CASSQGGREQFF. DNA for the CDR3: TGTGCCAGCAGCCAAGGTGGGCGTGAGCAGTTCTTC.

The chain uses TRBV10-1 and TRBJ2-3; 10 bases agree with TRBD1. CDR1 is WNHNN and CDR2 is SYGVQD in the germline V gene (reference sequence). The J segment lost 3 bases and the V segment lost 10 bases, leaving 7 bases of the junction unmatched. This CDR3 region has 14 residues. The CDR3 here is CAIDRGRRTDTQYF. As DNA, the CDR3 is TGCGCCATTGACAGGGGGCGCAGAACAGATACGCAGTATTTT.

This chain uses TRBV11-3 with TRBJ2-5; TRBD2 is a possible D gene (6 bases). The J call may be faulty, since TRBJ2-7 better matches the DNA end. Per germline, CDR1 SGHNT and CDR2 YENEEA. The CDR3 sequence is 13 residues long. The CDR3 here is CASRGDFSYEQYF. CDR3 coding DNA: TGTGCCAGCAGAGGGGACTTCTCCTACGAGCAGTACTTC.

The chain employs TRBV5-4 and TRBJ2-1; 9 positions agree with TRBD1. CDR1 is SGHNT and CDR2 is YYREEE in the germline V gene (reference sequence). The CDR3 has 15 amino acids. V lost 0 bases to trimming and J lost 4 bases; unmatched junction nucleotides: 2. In DNA form, the CDR3 reads TGTGCCAGCAGCTTGGGACAGGGGGAGTACAATGAGCAGTTCTTC. It yields the protein CASSLGQGEYNEQFF.

This clone was picked up a small number of times. This chain links TRBV2 with TRBJ1-2; D possibly corresponds to TRBD1 (5 bases). The CDR3 sequence is 14 residues long. Germline V gene sequence: CDR1 SNHLY, CDR2 FYNNEI. The ends were cut back, 8 bases at V and 0 bases at J, with 13 bases in the middle. CDR3 sequence: CASRRQPSNYGYTF. Here the CDR3 DNA reads TGTGCCAGCCGGAGACAGCCTTCTAACTATGGCTACACCTTC. The full variable domain, in which reference TRBV2 and TRBJ1-2 provide the parts outside the CDR3, is EPEVTQTPSHQVTQMGQEVILRCVPISNHLYFYWYRQILGQKVEFLVSFYNNEISEKSEIFDDQFSVERPDGSNFTLKIRSTKLEDSAMYFCASRRQPSNYGYTFGSGTRLTVV.

The CDR3 region is CASTPGIGNTEAFF. The CDR3 region has the DNA TGTGCCAGCACCCCAGGGATAGGGAACACTGAAGCTTTCTTT. The chain has TRBV6-5 and TRBJ1-1; TRBD1 is a possible D gene (5 bases). Germline values: CDR1 MNHEY, CDR2 SVGAGI. V was clipped by 7 bases and J by 1 base, with 13 bases between them. The CDR3 spans 14 residues.